The entry below gives a single TCR beta chain sequence along with its context. Its antigen remains undetermined. There are no base qualities to consult, and no much larger clone falls within one base. The data were taken from a study of cytomegalovirus exposure and HLA in healthy donors (TCRdb year 2017). As for the study more broadly: According to a later analysis, the 110 or so validation repertoires were produced on the same platform as the 666 repertoires of the first cohort. To predict cytomegalovirus infection status, the study brought together high-throughput TCR immunosequencing, statistical association of individual TCRs with disease status, and machine learning. The study aimed to test whether signatures of past pathogen exposure could be identified by cataloging public T cell receptors. Besides the first cohort of 666 subjects, a separate validation cohort made up of roughly 130 different subjects was used. Overall study results and their limits: Subsequent analysis determined that TCRs grouped into clusters in the first cohort also showed a tendency toward co-occurrence across the 120 validation repertoires, and approximately 93% of cluster scores exceeded 0. In vitro tests confirmed that a few of the cytomegalovirus-associated TCR beta chains recognize cytomegalovirus antigens. The classifier was reported to diagnose cytomegalovirus status with high specificity and sensitivity in both the original and validation cohorts. In the study, about 150 TCR beta chains were listed as associated with cytomegalovirus. The authors suggested that the approach could potentially be extended to other disease states and immunological phenotypes. All 120 or so repertoires were used to score co-occurrence in the validation cohort in a later analysis, because that analysis had no HLA typing for the cohort. Across donors, most TCR sequences were observed very rarely, whereas some public TCRs were present in many individuals.

At the junction V is shortened by 4 bases and J by 5 bases, with 8 bases in between. Via the germline V gene, CDR1 is LGHNA and CDR2 YSLEER. Taken from cysteine to phenylalanine, the CDR3 has 12 residues. Only the CDR3 part of the read is kept: 36 bases, read in frame from the first base. Donors formed part of the validation cohort, which comprised about 130 subjects and was distinct from the first cohort of 666 subjects. Library prep was done by the immunoSEQ multiplex PCR assay. As for how the authors treated the data: A statistical classification framework was developed to diagnose cytomegalovirus status using the catalog of TCR beta chain sequences. The immuneACCESS repertoire file appears here via TCRdb, limited to in-frame rearrangements. These files lack a portion of the clones; in checked studies, under half of the deficit traces to unresolved V genes, and the cause of the others is not known. The D gene and trimming were derived from the DNA, and the V and J assignments and clone size from that table. Recorded for this sample are 73,000 or so clones; 90% to 95% of them occurred a single time. 3.2% of the sample is taken by the ten largest.

This receptor chain uses TRBV4-3 and TRBJ1-1; the D gene cannot be resolved reliably. The sample comprised PBMCs. The clonotype originates from a woman aged 18 to 35 in good health and CMV-seropositive. The CDR3 here reads CASSRAGTEAFF. The DNA reads as follows: TGCGCCAGCAGCCGTGCGGGAACTGAAGCTTTCTTT.